This entry lists 27 T cell receptor beta chains sequenced from one sample in a study of blood T cell repertoires in COVID-19. Clones were sequenced by immunoSEQ multiplex PCR, and TCRdb holds only the in-frame ones, with some missing. Of about 68,000 clones in the sample, around 86% were seen once. The sample consisted of peripheral blood. These receptors were obtained from a young man with acute or convalescent COVID-19.

The chain recombines TRBV9 with TRBJ2-1, with 8 positions matching TRBD2. Germline CDR1 SGDLS, CDR2 YYNGEE. The CDR3 consists of 16 residues. Trimming took 4 bases from V and 8 from J; bases not matched to a gene: 14. CDR3 region: CASSTTFGGGIDEQFF. The CDR3, as DNA: TGTGCCAGCAGCACGACCTTCGGGGGGGGGATCGATGAGCAGTTCTTC.

J is TRBJ2-5 and V is TRBV7-9, with D possibly TRBD1 on 5 matching bases. Trimming cost V 7 bases and J 2 bases, with 14 bases left between them. The CDR3 covers 14 residues. Germline CDR1 is SEHNR and CDR2 is FQNEAQ (reference sequence). CDR3 sequence reads: CASTITGKQETQYF. As DNA, the CDR3 is TGTGCCAGCACCATCACAGGAAAACAAGAGACCCAGTACTTC. Full variable domain (remainder filled in from reference TRBV7-9 and TRBJ2-5): DTGVSQNPRHKITKRGQNVTFRCDPISEHNRLYWYRQTLGQGPEFLTYFQNEAQLEKSRLLSDRFSAERPKGSFSTLEIQRTEQGDSAMYLCASTITGKQETQYFGPGTRLLVL.

This chain connects TRBV6-6 to TRBJ2-3; perhaps TRBD1 as D (6 bases). The germline gives CDR1 MNHNY, CDR2 SVGAGI (reference sequence). Trimming removed 9 bases from V and 3 bases from J, with 22 bases in between. CDR3 length: 16 amino acids. As DNA, the CDR3 is TGTGCCAGTTTAGGGGGTTATCTTGGGGGAACAGATACGCAGTATTTT. It translates to CASLGGYLGGTDTQYF.

This chain uses TRBV5-1 with TRBJ2-1; TRBD2 is a possible D gene (5 bases). Trimming took off 4 bases at V and 8 bases at J, with 16 bases between the two ends. The germline CDR1 and CDR2 sequences are SGHRS and YFSETQ. The CDR3 has 14 amino acids. The CDR3 DNA follows: TGCGCCAGCAGCCTGCGGGTCCCAGTGGATGAGCAGTTCTTC. Translation gives CASSLRVPVDEQFF.

This clone came up once. The gene calls are TRBV7-9 and TRBJ1-2; D not certain. CDR1 and CDR2 (germline): SEHNR, FQNEAQ (reference sequence). There are 12 residues in the CDR3. Trimming shortened V by 4 bases and J by 7 bases, and 10 bases separated the two germline ends. The CDR3 nucleotides read TGTGCCAGCAGCTCTGAGGGCAGTGGCTACACCTTC. Its protein product is CASSSEGSGYTF. Looking up the rest from reference TRBV7-9 and TRBJ1-2 gives the full variable domain: DTGVSQNPRHKITKRGQNVTFRCDPISEHNRLYWYRQTLGQGPEFLTYFQNEAQLEKSRLLSDRFSAERPKGSFSTLEIQRTEQGDSAMYLCASSSEGSGYTFGSGTRLTVV.

For the CDR3, the DNA is TGTGCCAGCAGGGAGGGGACGGACGAGCAGTACTTC. Translated: CASREGTDEQYF. V usage is TRBV28 and J usage is TRBJ2-7, with a weak D call TRBD2 (6 bases). This CDR3 spans 12 amino acids. CDR1 MDHEN and CDR2 SYDVKM come from the germline V gene. Trimming stripped 6 bases from V and 5 bases from J, with 11 bases between.

This chain connects TRBV7-2 to TRBJ2-1; 8 bases are shared with TRBD2. Germline V CDR1 and CDR2: SGHTA, FQGNSA. This CDR3 has 15 amino acids. V trimming: 5 bases; J trimming: 9 bases; junction bases outside the gene matches: 12. The DNA for the CDR3 is TGTGCCAGCAGCCCCGCTAGCGGGCGGACTCCTGAGCAGTTCTTC. Protein sequence: CASSPASGRTPEQFF.

This chain uses TRBV2 with TRBJ1-2, with 8 bases identical to TRBD1. V trimming: 4 bases; J trimming: 4 bases; junction bases outside the gene matches: 5. Germline CDR1 and CDR2: SNHLY and FYNNEI. There are 14 residues in the CDR3. This CDR3 is CASSAAGTGYGYTF. Written as DNA, the CDR3 is TGTGCCAGCAGTGCGGCCGGGACAGGCTATGGCTACACCTTC.

The chain recombines TRBV5-1 with TRBJ2-2; 7 bases match TRBD2. With V trimmed by 0 bases and J by 7 bases, 6 bases remained unmatched. Germline CDR1 is SGHRS and CDR2 is YFSETQ. The CDR3 totals 15 residues. The CDR3 loop is CASSLAGGKDGELFF. CDR3 sequence (DNA): TGCGCCAGCAGCTTGGCCGGGGGGAAGGACGGGGAGCTGTTTTTT.

The chain is built from TRBV13 and TRBJ2-7; TRBD2 matches at 9 bases. Germline CDR1 reads PRHDT; CDR2 reads FYEKMQ (reference sequence). V shed 5 bases, J shed 0 bases, and the junction held 8 bases outside the gene matches. The CDR3 spans 16 residues. CDR3 nucleotide sequence: TGTGCCAGCAGCCCCCGGAGTAGCGGGAGCTCCTACGAGCAGTACTTC. Protein product: CASSPRSSGSSYEQYF. The full variable domain, with the rest looked up from reference TRBV13 and TRBJ2-7, is AAGVIQSPRHLIKEKRETATLKCYPIPRHDTVYWYQQGPGQDPQFLISFYEKMQSDKGSIPDRFSAQQFSDYHSELNMSSLELGDSALYFCASSPRSSGSSYEQYFGPGTRLTVT.

The CDR3 is CASTRGTEAFF. The CDR3 region has the DNA TGTGCCAGTACTCGGGGGACTGAAGCTTTCTTT. V gene TRBV19 combines with J gene TRBJ1-1; maybe TRBD1 (5 bases). Between the trimmed V and J ends, which lost 7 bases and 5 bases, there was a span of 8 bases. Looked up from germline, CDR1 is LNHDA and CDR2 is SQIVND (reference sequence). The CDR3 is 11 residues long.

The rearrangement links TRBV30 to TRBJ2-1; a weak D match, TRBD1 (7 bases). CDR1 and CDR2 from the germline V gene are GTSNPN and SVGIG (reference sequence). This CDR3 has 16 residues. V lost 1 base and J lost 8, with 21 bases in between. The CDR3 region is CAWSGASTGRFDEQFF. The CDR3 DNA reads as TGTGCCTGGAGTGGGGCCTCGACAGGGAGGTTCGATGAGCAGTTCTTC.

The chain has TRBV2 and TRBJ2-3, with a tentative D call TRBD2 (6 bases). Germline V gene sequence: CDR1 SNHLY, CDR2 FYNNEI. The CDR3 extends over 12 amino acids. V was shortened by 6 bases and J by 3 bases, with 7 bases between the two germline ends. The CDR3 coding sequence is TGTGCCAGCAGCGGGAGTACAGATACGCAGTATTTT. Translation: CASSGSTDTQYF.

This clone was counted a few times. This chain joins TRBV6-1 and TRBJ1-5; 7 bases agree with TRBD1. Germline-derived CDR1 and CDR2 are MNHNS and SASEGT. The CDR3 contains 14 residues. J gave up 7 bases and V 3 bases, and 6 bases lay outside the gene matches. The CDR3: CASSDGGGGQPQHF. Here the CDR3 DNA reads TGTGCCAGCAGTGACGGAGGGGGCGGCCAGCCCCAGCATTTT.

V is TRBV11-2 and J is TRBJ2-2; D unclear. There are 15 residues in the CDR3. V was trimmed by 0 bases and J by 4 bases, leaving 9 bases between them. CDR1 is SGHAT and CDR2 is FQNNGV in the germline V gene. CDR3 in DNA: TGTGCCAGCAGCTTAGAACGCCCGGGCACCGGGGAGCTGTTTTTT. Protein: CASSLERPGTGELFF.

The chain is built from TRBV6-6 and TRBJ2-3; TRBD1 agrees at 7 bases. V gave up 5 bases and J gave up 5 bases; unmatched junction bases: 10. Germline CDR1 reads MNHNY; CDR2 reads SVGAGI (reference sequence). The CDR3 is 15 amino acids. CDR3 residues: CASSQTGLVGDTQYF. Here the CDR3 DNA reads TGTGCCAGCAGTCAGACAGGGTTAGTAGGAGATACGCAGTATTTT.

The chain uses TRBV7-2 and TRBJ1-5; TRBD1 aligns across 8 bases. CDR3 length equals 14 residues. Trimming removed 4 bases from V and 3 bases from J; junction bases left unmatched: 2. CDR1 is SGHTA and CDR2 is FQGNSA in the germline V gene. The CDR3 coding sequence is TGTGCCAGCAGCTCGGGACAGGTCAATCAGCCCCAGCATTTT. It specifies CASSSGQVNQPQHF.

The gene calls are TRBV7-3 and TRBJ1-1, with 7 bases lining up with TRBD1. The CDR3 contains 14 residues. In germline, CDR1 is SGHTA, CDR2 FQGTGA. V shed 0 bases and J 4 bases; nucleotides not matched to a gene: 2. CDR3 coding DNA: TGTGCCAGCAGCTTAACGGGACAGCTCACTGAAGCTTTCTTT. This encodes CASSLTGQLTEAFF. Together with reference TRBV7-3 and TRBJ1-1, the CDR3 gives the full variable domain: GAGVSQTPSNKVTEKGKYVELRCDPISGHTALYWYRQSLGQGPEFLIYFQGTGAADDSGLPNDRFFAVRPEGSVSTLKIQRTERGDSAVYLCASSLTGQLTEAFFGQGTRLTVV.

The rearrangement links TRBV3-1 (or the pseudogene TRBV3-2) to TRBJ1-5; D is unclear. V was pared by 0 bases and J by 8 bases, with 11 bases between. The CDR3 consists of 14 residues. Germline V CDR1 and CDR2: LGHDT, YNNKEL (reference sequence). The CDR3 is CASSQDHAEKPQHF. The CDR3 DNA reads as TGTGCCAGCAGCCAAGATCATGCGGAGAAGCCCCAGCATTTT.

The rearrangement links TRBV7-2 to TRBJ2-5; TRBD2 is a possible D gene (6 bases). The length of the CDR3 is 13 residues. The V and J ends lost 5 bases and 4 bases respectively, with 11 bases between them. Per germline, CDR1 SGHTA and CDR2 FQGNSA. The CDR3 sequence is CASSDWRGETQYF. Written as DNA, the CDR3 is TGTGCCAGCAGCGACTGGAGGGGAGAGACCCAGTACTTC.

The chain recombines TRBV7-2 with TRBJ1-5; TRBD1 matches 7 bases. This CDR3 has 14 residues. Germline assignment: CDR1 SGHTA and CDR2 FQGNSA. V lost 6 bases, J lost 2 bases, and 4 bases stayed unmatched. CDR3 DNA sequence: TGTGCCAGCAGTCACGACAGGGGCAATCAGCCCCAGCATTTT. The encoded protein is CASSHDRGNQPQHF.

The chain carries TRBV7-2 and TRBJ2-6; TRBD2 agrees at 13 bases. The trim removed 4 bases at V and 3 bases at J, leaving 6 bases unmatched. CDR1 and CDR2 (germline): SGHTA, FQGNSA. CDR3 size: 18 residues. CDR3 in DNA: TGTGCCAGCAGCTCGACTAGCGGGAGGCAAGATGGGGCCAACGTCCTGACTTTC. It encodes CASSSTSGRQDGANVLTF. Complete variable domain (other parts from reference TRBV7-2 and TRBJ2-6): GAGVSQSPSNKVTEKGKDVELRCDPISGHTALYWYRQSLGQGLEFLIYFQGNSAPDKSGLPSDRFSAERTGGSVSTLTIQRTQQEDSAVYLCASSSTSGRQDGANVLTFGAGSRLTVL.

The count of this clone is one. The chain uses TRBV27 and TRBJ2-2; TRBD2 agrees at 8 bases. This CDR3 region has 13 residues. V lost 7 bases to trimming and J lost 6 bases; unmatched junction nucleotides: 4. Germline CDR1 reads MNHEY; CDR2 reads SMNVEV (reference sequence). The CDR3 DNA follows: TGTGCCAGCACCGGGACTAGGTCCGGGGAGCTGTTTTTT. It encodes CASTGTRSGELFF.

This clone was detected only once. The chain employs TRBV24-1 and TRBJ2-5; the match to TRBD1 covers 7 bases. This CDR3 spans 12 amino acids. Trimming took 5 bases from V and 5 from J; bases not matched to a gene: 1. The germline V gene encodes CDR1 KGHDR and CDR2 SFDVKD. The CDR3 protein is CATSVRGETQYF. CDR3 DNA: TGTGCCACCAGTGTCAGGGGGGAGACCCAGTACTTC.

The rearrangement uses TRBV15 and TRBJ1-5; no definite D call. Germline assignment: CDR1 LNHNV and CDR2 YYDKDF (reference sequence). CDR3 length: 14 residues. Trimming left V 4 bases short and J 7 bases short, with 14 bases between. The CDR3 DNA reads as TGTGCCACCAGCAAAGGAGGTGACGGGCAGCCCCAGCATTTT. This translates into CATSKGGDGQPQHF.

In DNA, the CDR3 is TGTGCCAGTAGATGGGCGCTAGCGGGAGACTACGAGCAGTACTTC. This translates into CASRWALAGDYEQYF. V gene TRBV19 combines with J gene TRBJ2-7; 10 nucleotides align to TRBD2. Germline values: CDR1 LNHDA, CDR2 SQIVND (reference sequence). Trimming took 6 bases from V and 3 from J; bases not matched to a gene: 8. The CDR3 is made up of 15 amino acids.

This rearrangement joins TRBV28 to TRBJ1-5; D might be TRBD1 (6 bases). V was pared by 3 bases and J by 1 base, with 10 bases between. The CDR3 contains 15 residues. Germline V gives CDR1 MDHEN, CDR2 SYDVKM. This chain's CDR3 is CASSFMGASNQPQHF. The CDR3 nucleotides are TGTGCCAGCAGTTTTATGGGGGCGAGCAATCAGCCCCAGCATTTT.